The clone carrying this T cell receptor (beta chain) occurred a few times. Its antigen remains unidentified. The sample comes from a study of identical twins. Regarding the study as a whole: Excess twin sharing in beta out-of-frame sequences was weaker. Conclusions relied on cross-sectional statistical analysis, not following the same donors. Model-predicted out-of-frame TCR alpha sharing fell below observed values in monozygotic twins.

TCRdb analysed the 5' RACE reads with MiXCR anew, one entry per CDR3 protein. The data contain 350,000 or so distinct CDR3 sequences, 10% to 15% of them singletons. The CDR3 runs to 13 residues. Per germline, CDR1 LNHDA and CDR2 SQIVND (reference sequence). V was shortened by 1 base and J by 8 bases, with 9 bases between the two germline ends. Healthy Caucasians provided all donations. The data also belong to a second study, concerning yellow fever vaccine responses in identical twins.

Sequencing was carried out using CD8+ T cells sorted from blood. The source is a woman between 18 and 29 years old in good health. The V call is TRBV19, the J call TRBJ2-1; D is possibly TRBD2 (6 bases). The CDR3 nucleotides are TGTGCCAGTAGTATAGTTTCGGGGGATGAGCAGTTCTTC. It is translated as CASSIVSGDEQFF.